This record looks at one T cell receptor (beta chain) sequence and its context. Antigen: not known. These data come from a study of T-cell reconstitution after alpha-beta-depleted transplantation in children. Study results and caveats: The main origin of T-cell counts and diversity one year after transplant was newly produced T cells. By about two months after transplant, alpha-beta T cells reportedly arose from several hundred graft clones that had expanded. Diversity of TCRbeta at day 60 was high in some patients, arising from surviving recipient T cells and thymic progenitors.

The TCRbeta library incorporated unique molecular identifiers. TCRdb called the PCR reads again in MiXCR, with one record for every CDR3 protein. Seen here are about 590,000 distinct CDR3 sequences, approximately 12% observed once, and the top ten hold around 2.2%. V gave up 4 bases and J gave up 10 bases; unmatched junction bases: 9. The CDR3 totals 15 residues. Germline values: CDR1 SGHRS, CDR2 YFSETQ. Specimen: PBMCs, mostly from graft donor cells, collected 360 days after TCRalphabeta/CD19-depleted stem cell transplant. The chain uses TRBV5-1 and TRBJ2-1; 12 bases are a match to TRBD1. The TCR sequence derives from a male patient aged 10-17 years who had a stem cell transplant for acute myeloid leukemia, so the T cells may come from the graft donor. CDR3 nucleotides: TGCGCCAGCAGCAGAACGGGGACAGGGGGCACCGAGCAGTTCTTC. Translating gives CASSRTGTGGTEQFF.